Listed below are T cell receptor beta chains from one sample, sequenced in a study of glioma-infiltrating T cells after dendritic cell vaccination. The repertoire was sequenced with immunoSEQ multiplex PCR; TCRdb's copy has only in-frame clones and lacks some. Of roughly 82,000 clones in the sample, about 87% were seen once. Sequencing was performed on blood, taken before dendritic cell vaccination. Receptors originate from a human donor with glioblastoma. CDR3s include the opening cysteine and the closing phenylalanine or tryptophan. Fields, in order: J gene, clone size, V gene, D gene, CDR3 DNA, CDR3 protein. The D gene is left open where the match is weak. Clone size appears in some rows only: once, few, many, or a class for an expanded clone.

TRBJ2-7	NA	TRBV11-3	NA	TGTGCCAGCAGCTACCGGGACACCGTCTCCTACGAGCAGTACTTC	CASSYRDTVSYEQYF
TRBJ2-1	once	TRBV6-5	NA	TGTGCCAGCAGTTATACCCAGTCCCTCCACTACAATGAGCAGTTCTTC	CASSYTQSLHYNEQFF
TRBJ1-2	NA	TRBV5-1	TRBD1	TGCGCCAGCAGCCCACAGGGGGAATATGGCTACACCTTC	CASSPQGEYGYTF
TRBJ1-5	NA	TRBV27	TRBD1	TGTGCCAGCAGTTCAGGGGGGAGCAATCAGCCCCAGCATTTT	CASSSGGSNQPQHF
TRBJ2-7	NA	TRBV5-4	TRBD2	TGTGCCAGCAGCTTGGTACGGGGGGTTCCGCAAGCGCGGGAGCAGTACTTC	CASSLVRGVPQAREQYF
TRBJ2-5	NA	TRBV30	NA	TGTGCCTGGAGTGTCGGAACGGGGGAGACCCAGTACTTC	CAWSVGTGETQYF
TRBJ1-1	NA	TRBV5-1	TRBD1	TGCGCCAGCAGCCTGGAAAGGACAGGGAAACGGAACACTGAAGCTTTCTTT	CASSLERTGKRNTEAFF
TRBJ2-3	NA	TRBV6-1	NA	TGTGCCAGCGGATCGACAATCGCAGATACGCAGTATTTT	CASGSTIADTQYF
TRBJ2-7	NA	TRBV7-2	NA	TGTGCCAGCAGCTTAGTCGTCGGAGGGTACTCCTACGAGCAGTACTTC	CASSLVVGGYSYEQYF
TRBJ1-2	NA	TRBV5-1	NA	TGCGCCAGCAGCTCGGCCGACAGGTCTAACTATGGCTACACCTTC	CASSSADRSNYGYTF
TRBJ2-2	NA	TRBV5-1	NA	TGCGCCAGCAGCTTGAGGAACAGGAACACCGGGGAGCTGTTTTTT	CASSLRNRNTGELFF
TRBJ2-2	NA	TRBV19	TRBD2	TGTGCCAGTAGTCCCCTCTTACTAGCGGGGGAAACCGGGGAGCTGTTTTTT	CASSPLLLAGETGELFF
TRBJ1-3	NA	TRBV2	TRBD1	TGTGCCACTGGACAGGGGGCGGGAAACACCATATATTTT	CATGQGAGNTIYF
TRBJ2-4	NA	TRBV5-6	TRBD2	TGTGCCAGCAGCTTGTTCGGGACTAGTCAAAACATTCAGTACTTC	CASSLFGTSQNIQYF
TRBJ2-1	once	TRBV2	NA	TGTGCCAGCGTGGTCGGGGTACAACCCAGGAATGAGCAGTTCTTC	CASVVGVQPRNEQFF
TRBJ2-2	NA	TRBV19	NA	TGTGCCAGTAGTATGATCGGTGGGGAGCTGTTTTTT	CASSMIGGELFF
TRBJ2-2	NA	TRBV10-1	NA	TGCGCCAGCAGCTCCAACTTAGGGGGACCCGGGGAGCTGTTTTTT	CASSSNLGGPGELFF
TRBJ2-3	NA	TRBV2	TRBD2	TGTGCCAGCAGCGCCGGGACTAGCGGGAGAACAGATACGCAGTATTTT	CASSAGTSGRTDTQYF
TRBJ1-5	NA	TRBV30	TRBD1	TGTGCCTGGAGTCGCGGGACAGGGATTAGCAATCAGCCCCAGCATTTT	CAWSRGTGISNQPQHF
TRBJ2-7	NA	TRBV5-1	NA	TGCGCCAGCAGCTTGTCCCTGGGCAGGCTCCACGAGCAGTACTTC	CASSLSLGRLHEQYF
TRBJ1-2	NA	TRBV14	NA	TGTGCCAGCAGCCTCCTCATCGTGCGGACAGTCTCTGGCTACACCTTC	CASSLLIVRTVSGYTF
TRBJ2-1	large	TRBV6-1	NA	TGTGCCAGCAGTGATGGGGACGCGGGGTACAATGAGCAGTTCTTC	CASSDGDAGYNEQFF
TRBJ2-1	NA	TRBV5-1	NA	TGCGCCAGCAGCTTGGCCTGGGGGGGCCTCTACAATGAGCAGTTCTTC	CASSLAWGGLYNEQFF
TRBJ1-2	NA	TRBV9	TRBD1	TGTGCCAGCAGCGTAGGGACAGGGGACTATGGCTACACCTTC	CASSVGTGDYGYTF
TRBJ1-6	once	TRBV30	NA	TGTGCCTGGAGCGCAGGGGATAATTCCCCCCTCCACTTT	CAWSAGDNSPLHF
TRBJ2-1	NA	TRBV11-3	TRBD2	TGTGCCAGCAGCTCCCGGGACTACGACTACAATGAGCAGTTCTTC	CASSSRDYDYNEQFF
TRBJ2-2	NA	TRBV30	NA	TGTGCCTGGAGTGTGAGGGTATACACCGGGGAGCTGTTTTTT	CAWSVRVYTGELFF
TRBJ2-7	NA	TRBV7-8	TRBD1	TGTGCCAGCAGCTTAGTAGGGGGCGAATACGAGCAGTACTTC	CASSLVGGEYEQYF
TRBJ1-5	NA	TRBV18	NA	TGTGCCAGCTCCCCCGAACCCGGGTATGCAACGTATAGCAATCAGCCCCAGCATTTT	CASSPEPGYATYSNQPQHF
TRBJ2-1	NA	TRBV18	NA	TGTGCCAGCTCACCTAATCTAGGTGAGCAGTTCTTC	CASSPNLGEQFF
TRBJ1-6	NA	TRBV6-1	TRBD1	TGTGCCAGCAATCCGGACAGGGAGAGTTCACCCCTCCACTTT	CASNPDRESSPLHF
TRBJ1-1	NA	TRBV5-1	TRBD1	TGCGCCAGCAGCTCCCTGACAGGGGGAGGAAATGAAGCTTTCTTT	CASSSLTGGGNEAFF
TRBJ2-7	NA	TRBV10-1	TRBD1	TGCGCCAGCAGTGTTCGACAGGGAAGCGGCGAGCAGTACTTC	CASSVRQGSGEQYF
TRBJ2-7	once	TRBV11-3	NA	TGTGCCAGCAGCGCGGGGAGCTCCTACGAGCAGTACTTC	CASSAGSSYEQYF
TRBJ1-5	once	TRBV2	TRBD1	TGTGCCAGCATCCCGACAGGGGGAGGTCAGCCCCAGCATTTT	CASIPTGGGQPQHF
TRBJ1-4	NA	TRBV6-6	TRBD1	TGTGCCAGCAGCCCTGGGACAGGGTTAAATGGGAAACTGTTTTTT	CASSPGTGLNGKLFF
TRBJ1-3	few	TRBV11-2	NA	TGTGCCAGCATCAAAGGGGGCTCTGGAAACACCATATATTTT	CASIKGGSGNTIYF
TRBJ1-6	NA	TRBV5-1	TRBD1	TGCGCCAGCAAACCGGGACAGTCTGAGTCACCCCTCCACTTT	CASKPGQSESPLHF
TRBJ2-3	once	TRBV5-1	TRBD1	TGCGCCAGCAGCTCCACAGGGGGTGGCACAGATACGCAGTATTTT	CASSSTGGGTDTQYF
TRBJ2-1	NA	TRBV19	TRBD2	TGTGCCAGTAGTCCTAGCGGGAGAGGTAAAGGGCGTGATGAGCAGTTCTTC	CASSPSGRGKGRDEQFF